A single TCR beta chain is shown here with its context. No antigen is known for it. Assay: immunoSEQ multiplex PCR; the TCRdb copy retains only in-frame clones and omits some. The top ten hold 15% of the sample, which has fewer than 100,000 clones, over 80% seen once. CDR1 and CDR2 from the germline V gene are PRHDT and FYEKMQ (reference sequence). The CDR3 has 15 amino acids. V lost 3 bases to trimming and J lost 3 bases; unmatched junction nucleotides: 5. The data derive from a study of T cells in localized non-small cell lung cancer. Study observations and caveats: Of the top 100 tumor clones, median around 60 were in adjacent lung, over 25 among its top 100. Uninvolved adjacent lung had higher T cell clonality than tumor and all other tissues. Density of T cells in blood, when higher, went with longer overall survival.

This TCR was recovered from a man aged 40 to 70 with stage I squamous cell lung carcinoma. The specimen was peripheral blood, collected before any cancer treatment. This sequence joins TRBV13 and TRBJ1-1, with 9 bases identical to TRBD1. CDR3 amino acids: CASSFFGQGYTEAFF. Here the CDR3 DNA reads TGTGCCAGCAGCTTTTTTGGACAGGGGTACACTGAAGCTTTCTTT. The full variable domain, completed using reference TRBV13 and TRBJ1-1, is AAGVIQSPRHLIKEKRETATLKCYPIPRHDTVYWYQQGPGQDPQFLISFYEKMQSDKGSIPDRFSAQQFSDYHSELNMSSLELGDSALYFCASSFFGQGYTEAFFGQGTRLTVV.